The present T cell receptor beta chain was sequenced within a study of shared clonotypes between healthy human individuals. Profiled with immunoSEQ multiplex PCR; TCRdb holds only in-frame clones, not every one. Here the sample spans around 550,000 clones, around 96% being singletons. The naive CD8 subset, CD45RO-negative cells positively selected for CCR7, excluded terminally differentiated effector memory CD45RA+ cells. Trimming removed 1 base at V and 6 bases at J, with 13 bases between. The CDR3 loop spans 14 amino acids. Germline assignment: CDR1 MGHRA and CDR2 YSYEKL. What was sequenced was naive CD8+ T cells sorted from blood. This receptor was identified in a woman aged 30 to 39 in good health. V is TRBV4-1 and J is TRBJ2-7; possible D gene TRBD1, 6 bases. The CDR3 spells CASSQVGTGLEQYF. The CDR3 DNA follows: TGCGCCAGCAGCCAAGTAGGTACAGGGCTCGAGCAGTACTTC.